This TCR beta chain appears in the sequencing data of a study of T-cell reconstitution after alpha-beta-depleted transplantation in children. General study findings and limits: Surviving recipient T cells and thymic progenitors underlay high day-60 TCRbeta diversity in some patients.

Comment on this clonotype: Its antigen remains unidentified.

Library preparation (for TCRbeta) was performed with unique molecular identifiers. TCRdb reprocessed the PCR reads with MiXCR, giving one entry per CDR3 protein. Here the sample spans about 250,000 distinct CDR3 sequences, more than 20% being singletons. CDR1 and CDR2 (germline): MDHEN, SYDVKM. Trimming left V 3 bases short and J 5 bases short, with 14 bases between. This CDR3 contains 15 residues. The source is a female patient aged 2 to 10 who had a stem cell transplant for congenital amegakaryocytic thrombocytopenia, so the T cells may come from the graft donor. Specimen: PBMCs, mostly from graft donor cells, collected 360 days after TCRalphabeta/CD19-depleted stem cell transplant. The chain joins TRBV28 to TRBJ1-5; the D is unclear. CDR3 protein: CASSFGSGLHQPQHF. CDR3 in DNA: TGTGCCAGCAGTTTTGGTAGCGGGCTTCATCAGCCCCAGCATTTT.